Listed here are 6 T cell receptor beta chains from one sample, sequenced in a study of T-cell reconstitution after alpha-beta-depleted transplantation in children. Molecular barcoding with unique molecular identifiers was used for the TCRbeta library. TCRdb processed the PCR reads anew with MiXCR; each CDR3 protein has one entry. The sample consists of a few hundred thousand distinct CDR3 sequences, 25% to 30% of them appearing once. Sample: PBMCs, taken before TCRalphabeta/CD19-depleted stem cell transplant. The receptors come from a boy under three years old with Wiskott-Aldrich syndrome, due to receive a stem cell transplant.

CDR3 DNA: TGTGCCAGCAGTTTCTTAGCGGGAGTTCGCAATGAGCAGTTCTTC. Encoded protein: CASSFLAGVRNEQFF. The chain recombines TRBV28 with TRBJ2-1, with 9 bases fitting TRBD2. CDR3 length: 15 residues. The junction had 6 bases not matched to a gene; V was cut back by 3 bases and J by 6 bases. From germline, CDR1 is MDHEN and CDR2 SYDVKM.

The chain has TRBV5-1 and TRBJ2-7; 8 bases align to TRBD1. V was pared by 1 base and J by 5 bases, with 11 bases of the junction left unmatched. This CDR3 region has 16 residues. Germline-derived CDR1 and CDR2 are SGHRS and YFSETQ. CDR3 sequence: CASSLMSVETGDEQYF. CDR3 DNA sequence: TGCGCCAGCAGCTTGATGTCTGTGGAGACAGGGGACGAGCAGTACTTC.

The chain combines TRBV20-1 with TRBJ2-7; a weak D match, TRBD2 (6 bases). V was trimmed by 3 bases and J by 3 bases, leaving 12 bases between them. The CDR3 spans 13 residues. The germline V gene has CDR1 DFQATT and CDR2 SNEGSKA (reference sequence). The CDR3 reads CSARLAGRYEQYF. DNA of the CDR3: TGCAGTGCTAGGCTCGCGGGACGCTACGAGCAGTACTTC.

The V call is TRBV12-3 or TRBV12-4, the J call TRBJ2-2, with a possible D match to TRBD1 (6 bases). The CDR3 covers 17 residues. The ends were cut back, 6 bases at V and 5 bases at J, with 22 bases in the middle. The CDR3 here is CASRPNSHRERTGELFF. Written as DNA, the CDR3 is TGTGCCAGCAGGCCAAATTCCCACAGGGAAAGAACCGGGGAGCTGTTTTTT.

This clonotype appeared a few times. The rearrangement links TRBV29-1 to TRBJ2-3; no reliable D call. CDR3 length equals 14 residues. Germline lookup yields CDR1 SQVTM and CDR2 ANQGSEA. V was shortened by 6 bases and J by 2 bases, with 15 bases between the two germline ends. The DNA of the CDR3 is TGCAGCGTGGTGGTGGGGATACCCACAGATACGCAGTATTTT. It translates to CSVVVGIPTDTQYF.

The sample holds a few counts of this clonotype. The CDR3 DNA follows: TGCAGCGCCTATTCGGGGGCTCCCTCCTATGGCTACACCTTC. It translates to CSAYSGAPSYGYTF. The chain carries TRBV29-1 and TRBJ1-2; D might be TRBD1 (6 bases). The length of the CDR3 is 14 residues. In germline, CDR1 is SQVTM, CDR2 ANQGSEA. V was pared by 7 bases and J by 4 bases, with 19 bases between.